The T cell receptor beta chain described here comes from a study of cytomegalovirus exposure and HLA in healthy donors (dated by TCRdb to 2017 to 2019). Study-wide context: An earlier analysis of roughly 570 of the donors reported 250 to 300 Gb of sequence data and 117 million unique TCR beta sequences obtained from roughly 170 million T cells. Roughly 300 gigabases of sequencing data and tens of millions of unique TCR sequences were included in an early release covering several hundred HLA-typed donors. Of the roughly 400 genotyped donors, roughly 80% fell in the genetic ancestry cluster associated with self-reported Caucasian donors. The aim of the study was to test whether cataloging public T cell receptors could identify signatures of past pathogen exposure. The study profiled the T cell repertoires of hundreds of subjects by immunosequencing and related them to cytomegalovirus serostatus. In addition to the first cohort of around 670 subjects, a separate validation cohort of under 150 different subjects was used. The study combined high-throughput TCR immunosequencing, statistical association of individual TCRs with disease status, and machine learning to predict cytomegalovirus infection status. To study patterns of TCR occurrence, a later analysis re-analyzed previously published TCR beta repertoires from under 750 donors and added high-resolution HLA genotyping. Rather than using new phenotypic data, the later analysis identified candidate immune exposures from TCR beta sequences and from how often those sequences occurred across donors. In an earlier analysis of about 590 of the donors, high-throughput TCR beta sequencing was used to judge whether each TCR beta V gene segment behaved as functional or pseudogenic. Alongside the repertoire data, information on donor age, sex, ethnicity and CMV serostatus was compiled. In a later genetic analysis, genome-wide SNP genotypes for 398 of the 666 donors were used, and that subset was treated as a discovery cohort. Every repertoire in the discovery cohort had been generated on one and the same sequencing platform. Both class I and class II loci were covered by HLA typing, at four-digit resolution. The number of donors typed differed by locus, with about 629-630 for A, B, C, DRB1 and DQB1, over 500 for DQA1, 600 to 610 for DPA1, and approximately 470 for DPB1. Because of strong linkage in the cohort, four or five DR-DQ haplotypes were treated as single units for association and clustering. Across 398 genotyped donors of the cohort, an average of 235,054 unique TCR beta nucleotide sequences per donor were sequenced, and roughly 20% of those sequences were non-productive. Points the paper makes about the study in general: Compared with equally common non-associated chains, HLA-associated TCR beta chains in a later analysis were more clonally expanded and had lower generation probabilities. The classifier was reported to diagnose cytomegalovirus status with high specificity and sensitivity in both the original and validation cohorts. The study listed approximately 160 TCR beta chains as associated with cytomegalovirus. Because the 87-base-pair reads could not distinguish some IMGT-functional V segments, including TRBV6-2 and TRBV6-3, those segments were excluded. According to the authors, the approach could potentially be generalized to other disease states and immunological phenotypes. For the cohort, immune exposure information was limited to CMV serostatus. A later genetic analysis reported fewer N-insertions in productive TCRs among donors in an Asian-associated ancestry cluster than the roughly 620-donor mean. Because HLA typing was unavailable for some donors at each locus, only the typed subset was used in association tests. According to a later analysis, TCR association rates differed among HLA loci, with DRB1 alleles showing the most associated TCRs and HLA-C alleles showing the fewest. According to a later analysis, parvovirus B19, influenza, CMV and Epstein-Barr virus appeared linked to several top co-occurrence clusters. Three of the identified cytomegalovirus-associated TCR beta chains were confirmed in vitro to be specific for cytomegalovirus antigens. At a false discovery rate of 0.05, a later analysis linked 16,951 TCR beta sequences to specific HLA alleles. Across donors, most TCR sequences were observed very rarely, whereas some public TCRs were present in many individuals. The sequencing pipeline was judged likely to have produced a cluster of highly shared sequence variants as a technical artifact. In this cohort, only TCR beta chains were sequenced, and detectable features were limited by the absence of alpha or paired-chain data. Correlated functional status among segregating V segments might be attributable to linkage disequilibrium, but an unknown experimental factor could not be ruled out. Presence/absence analyses assumed roughly uniform sequencing depth across donors, an assumption that may not hold. Assigning TCR associations to individual alleles was difficult when HLA alleles, especially DR and DQ, strongly co-occurred. A further reported finding was that TCR beta sequences accurately predicted the HLA-A and HLA-B alleles for most subjects in the first cohort. In an earlier analysis of around 600 of the donors, most TCR beta V segments appeared in productive rearrangements about 87% or about 30% of the time, broadly matching IMGT annotations. According to a later analysis, most CMV-associated TCR beta chains appeared to be HLA-restricted, and the HLA associations seemed to be driven largely by CMV exposure. In a later genetic analysis, a missense DCLRE1C variant was associated with V-gene and J-gene trimming of TCR beta chains, and the association was replicated in an independent cohort. Because counts were too low, roughly 17 rarely observed V segments, including chromosome 9 orphons, were left out of the earlier analysis of some 640 of the donors.

Trimming at the junction amounts to 11 bases on V and 4 bases on J, and the germline ends lie 6 bases apart. CDR1 and CDR2 were assigned from the germline V gene as ENHRY and SYGVKD. Taken from cysteine to phenylalanine, the CDR3 has 11 residues. Only the CDR3 portion is preserved as DNA: 33 bases, with reading frame beginning at the first base. About this clone itself: Its antigen remains unidentified.

The cohort was made up of 500 to 850 healthy bone marrow donors. All cohort members were sampled while nominally healthy, although unrecorded immune exposures were likely present. The donor tested CMV seropositive, placing the donor among the approximately 310 seropositive members of the cohort. Each donor provided a peripheral blood sample, and peripheral blood mononuclear cells were used for TCR beta sequencing. The Qiagen DNeasy Blood Extraction Kit was used to extract genomic DNA from the blood cell samples. Libraries were constructed by the immunoSEQ multiplex PCR assay. A mixture of 60 forward primers for TCR Vbeta segments and 13 reverse primers for TCR Jbeta segments was used in the multiplex PCR. The CDR3 region of rearranged TCR beta genes was amplified from genomic DNA with a multiplex PCR assay. The Illumina HiSeq System was used to sequence the amplified TCR beta libraries as 87-base-pair reads. The authors' analysis ran thus. In a later analysis, tens of millions of unique TCR beta chains were counted across the approximately 670 repertoires, and roughly 11 million of these chains were shared by at least two donors. To remove PCR and sequencing errors, raw reads were error-corrected and collapsed into unique sequences using a nearest-neighbor algorithm that merged closely related sequences. CDR3 sequences were aligned to IMGT reference sequences to assign V, D and J gene segments. Each retained sequence needed at least a six-nucleotide match to both a V gene segment and a J gene segment. Rearrangements were classified as productive when the CDR3 lacked stop codons and remained in frame with V and J, and all other rearrangements were classified as non-productive. CDR3 was defined by IMGT convention, running from the second conserved V-encoded cysteine to the conserved J-encoded phenylalanine. The earlier analysis of some 550 of the donors excluded any sequence lacking an unambiguous match to a single V gene segment. An earlier analysis of 500 to 700 of the donors classified V segments as functional when productive rearrangements were above 56.7% and as segregating when the standard deviation between donors was above 5%. To diagnose cytomegalovirus status from the catalog of TCR beta chain sequences, a statistical classification framework was built. In a later analysis, TCR nucleotide sequences were compared against IMGT/GENE-DB human TR gene sequences so that V and J genes could be assigned. The TCRdist pipeline was used in a later analysis to assign CDR3 sequences and most-parsimonious VDJ recombination scenarios. In a later analysis, every TCR beta chain was defined by the combination of its CDR3 amino acid sequence and its V-gene family, and reads without a unique V-gene family were dropped. A later analysis removed 500 to 650 highly shared, low-generation-probability nucleotide sequences to deal with suspected cross-contamination and a sequencing artifact. For each public chain, a later analysis derived a clonal expansion index from normalized ranks of inferred template counts within each repertoire. In a later analysis, generation probabilities were computed using a VDJ recombination model fitted to out-of-frame rearrangements, and the results were checked against IGoR. In a later analysis, hypergeometric tests were used to score TCR-TCR, TCR-HLA and TCR-CMV co-occurrence, with a repertoire-size bias correction applied to TCR pairs. In a later analysis, false discovery rates were estimated by permuting HLA or CMV assignments 20 times. In a later analysis, co-occurring TCRs were grouped using DBSCAN, with TCRdist sequence similarity added in when clustering inside HLA-allele-positive subsets. Co-occurrence clustering excluded repertoires with fewer than 30,000 or more than 120,000 public chains, plus five with anomalous nucleotide sharing. TCRdb took over this immuneACCESS table, retaining in-frame rearrangements with V and J assigned. Such tables are incomplete; in checked studies, under half of the missing clones stem from an unresolved V gene, and the remainder is unexplained. The DNA was the basis for D and trimming; V, J and clone size are from that table. This specimen's table enumerates 70,000 to 85,000 clones. 6.5% to 9.5% of the sample is taken by the ten largest.

The clonotype originates from a female donor in good health and CMV-seropositive. Sequencing input: PBMCs. The chain couples TRBV10-3 to TRBJ2-6; a confident D gene designation cannot be given. In nucleotides, the sequence is TGTGCCTCGTCCGGGGCCAACGTCCTGACTTTC. The encoded protein is CASSGANVLTF.